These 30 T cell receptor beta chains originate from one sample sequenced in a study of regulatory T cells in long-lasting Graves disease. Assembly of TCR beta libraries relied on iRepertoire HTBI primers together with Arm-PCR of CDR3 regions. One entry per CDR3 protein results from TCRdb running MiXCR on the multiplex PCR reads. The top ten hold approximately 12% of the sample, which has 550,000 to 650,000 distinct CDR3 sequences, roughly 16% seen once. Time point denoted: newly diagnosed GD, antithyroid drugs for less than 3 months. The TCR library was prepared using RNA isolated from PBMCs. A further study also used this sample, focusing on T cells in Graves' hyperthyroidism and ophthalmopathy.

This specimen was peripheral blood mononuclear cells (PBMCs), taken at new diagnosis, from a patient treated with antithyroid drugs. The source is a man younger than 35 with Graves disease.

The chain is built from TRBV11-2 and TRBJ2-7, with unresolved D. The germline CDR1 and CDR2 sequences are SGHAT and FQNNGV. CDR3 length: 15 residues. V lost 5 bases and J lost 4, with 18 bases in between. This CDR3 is CASSLISGRKYEQYF. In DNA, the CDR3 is TGTGCCAGCAGCCTCATCTCCGGGCGCAAATACGAGCAGTACTTC. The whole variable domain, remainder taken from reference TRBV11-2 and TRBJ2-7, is EAGVAQSPRYKIIEKRQSVAFWCNPISGHATLYWYQQILGQGPKLLIQFQNNGVVDDSQLPKDRFSAERLKGVDSTLKIQPAKLEDSAVYLCASSLISGRKYEQYFGPGTRLTVT.

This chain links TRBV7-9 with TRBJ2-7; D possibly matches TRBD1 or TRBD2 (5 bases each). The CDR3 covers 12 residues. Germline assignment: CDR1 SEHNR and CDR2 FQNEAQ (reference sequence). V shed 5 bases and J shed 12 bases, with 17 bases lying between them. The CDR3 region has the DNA TGTGCCAGCAGCGCCCGGGACGGACACCTGTACTTC. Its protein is CASSARDGHLYF.

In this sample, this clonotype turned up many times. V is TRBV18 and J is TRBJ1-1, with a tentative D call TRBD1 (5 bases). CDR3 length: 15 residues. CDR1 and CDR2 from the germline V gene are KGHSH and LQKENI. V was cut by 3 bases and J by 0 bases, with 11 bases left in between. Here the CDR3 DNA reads TGTGCCAGCTCACCGAGCACGGGGGTGAACACTGAAGCTTTCTTT. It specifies CASSPSTGVNTEAFF. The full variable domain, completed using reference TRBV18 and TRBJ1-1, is NAGVMQNPRHLVRRRGQEARLRCSPMKGHSHVYWYRQLPEEGLKFMVYLQKENIIDESGMPKERFSAEFPKEGPSILRIQQVVRGDSAAYFCASSPSTGVNTEAFFGQGTRLTVV.

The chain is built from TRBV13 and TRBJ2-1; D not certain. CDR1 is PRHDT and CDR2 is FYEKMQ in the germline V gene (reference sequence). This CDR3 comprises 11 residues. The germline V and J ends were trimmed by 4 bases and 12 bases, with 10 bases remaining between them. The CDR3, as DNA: TGTGCCAGCAGCTCCCTCAAGGTGCAGTTCTTC. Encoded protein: CASSSLKVQFF. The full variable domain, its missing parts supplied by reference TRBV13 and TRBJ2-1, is AAGVIQSPRHLIKEKRETATLKCYPIPRHDTVYWYQQGPGQDPQFLISFYEKMQSDKGSIPDRFSAQQFSDYHSELNMSSLELGDSALYFCASSSLKVQFFGPGTRLTVL.

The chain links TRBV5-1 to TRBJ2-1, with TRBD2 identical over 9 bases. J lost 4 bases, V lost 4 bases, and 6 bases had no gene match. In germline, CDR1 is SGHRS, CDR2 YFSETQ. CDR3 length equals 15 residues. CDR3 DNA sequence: TGCGCCAGCAGCCCGGAGGGACTAGCATACAATGAGCAGTTCTTC. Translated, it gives CASSPEGLAYNEQFF.

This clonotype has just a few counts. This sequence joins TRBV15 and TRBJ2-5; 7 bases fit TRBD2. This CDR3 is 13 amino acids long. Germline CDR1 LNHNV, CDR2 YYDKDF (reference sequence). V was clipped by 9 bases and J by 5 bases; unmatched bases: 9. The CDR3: CATRGSGEETQYF. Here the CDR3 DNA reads TGTGCCACTAGGGGAAGCGGGGAGGAGACCCAGTACTTC. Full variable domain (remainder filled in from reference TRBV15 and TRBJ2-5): DAMVIQNPRYQVTQFGKPVTLSCSQTLNHNVMYWYQQKSSQAPKLLFHYYDKDFNNEADTPDNFQSRRPNTSFCFLDIRSPGLGDTAMYLCATRGSGEETQYFGPGTRLLVL.

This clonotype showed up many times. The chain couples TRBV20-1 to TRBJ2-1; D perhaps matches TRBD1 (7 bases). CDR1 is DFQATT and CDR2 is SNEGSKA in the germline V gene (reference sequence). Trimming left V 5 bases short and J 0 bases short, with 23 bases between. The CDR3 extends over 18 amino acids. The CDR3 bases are TGCAGTGCTGGCGGACAGGACGGGCCCGGGAGCTCCTACAATGAGCAGTTCTTC. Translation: CSAGGQDGPGSSYNEQFF.

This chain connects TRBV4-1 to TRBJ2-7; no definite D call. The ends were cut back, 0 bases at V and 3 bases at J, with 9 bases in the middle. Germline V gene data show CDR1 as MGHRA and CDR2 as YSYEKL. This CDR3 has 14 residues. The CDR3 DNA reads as TGCGCCAGCAGCCAAGAAAGGTTAAGCTACGAGCAGTACTTC. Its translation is CASSQERLSYEQYF.

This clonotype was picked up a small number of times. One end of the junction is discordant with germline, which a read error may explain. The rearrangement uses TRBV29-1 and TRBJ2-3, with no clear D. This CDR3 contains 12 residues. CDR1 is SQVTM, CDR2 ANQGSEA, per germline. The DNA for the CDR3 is TGCAGCGGAAAGATAGGCACAAATACGCAGTATTTT. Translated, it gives CSGKIGTNTQYF.

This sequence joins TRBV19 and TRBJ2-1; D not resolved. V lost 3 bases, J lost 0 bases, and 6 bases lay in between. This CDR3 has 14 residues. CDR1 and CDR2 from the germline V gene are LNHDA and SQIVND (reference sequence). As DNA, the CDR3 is TGTGCCAGTAGTATCTTGCGCTCCTACAATGAGCAGTTCTTC. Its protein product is CASSILRSYNEQFF.

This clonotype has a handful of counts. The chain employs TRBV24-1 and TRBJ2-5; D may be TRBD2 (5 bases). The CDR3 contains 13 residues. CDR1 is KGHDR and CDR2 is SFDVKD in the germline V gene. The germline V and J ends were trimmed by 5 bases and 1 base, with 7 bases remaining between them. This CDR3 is CATSGAGQETQYF. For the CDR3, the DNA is TGTGCCACCAGTGGTGCGGGCCAAGAGACCCAGTACTTC.

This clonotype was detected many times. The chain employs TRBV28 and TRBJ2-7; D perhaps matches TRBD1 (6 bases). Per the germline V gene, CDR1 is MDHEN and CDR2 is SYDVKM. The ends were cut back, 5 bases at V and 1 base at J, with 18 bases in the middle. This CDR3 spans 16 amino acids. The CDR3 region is CASSPISGVPSYEQYF. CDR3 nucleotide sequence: TGTGCCAGCAGTCCGATATCAGGGGTCCCTTCCTACGAGCAGTACTTC.

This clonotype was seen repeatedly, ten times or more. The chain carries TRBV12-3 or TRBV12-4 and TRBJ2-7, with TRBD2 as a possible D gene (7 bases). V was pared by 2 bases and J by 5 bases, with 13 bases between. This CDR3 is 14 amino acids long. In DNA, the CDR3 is TGTGCCAGCAGTTTAAGGGGGGGGGTCCACGAGCAGTACTTC. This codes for CASSLRGGVHEQYF.

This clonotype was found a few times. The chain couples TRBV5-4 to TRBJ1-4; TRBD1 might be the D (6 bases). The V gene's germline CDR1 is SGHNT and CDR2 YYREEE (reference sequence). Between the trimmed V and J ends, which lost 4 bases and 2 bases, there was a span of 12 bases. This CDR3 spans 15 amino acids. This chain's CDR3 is CASSVRTVTNEKLFF. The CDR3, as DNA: TGTGCCAGCAGCGTCCGGACAGTCACTAATGAAAAACTGTTTTTT.

The CDR3 DNA reads TGTGCCAGCAGGCTGGCGAGTATAGAGGGGGAGCTGTTTTTT. Translating it yields CASRLASIEGELFF. The V gene is TRBV28, the J gene TRBJ2-2; D unclear. The germline V gene has CDR1 MDHEN and CDR2 SYDVKM. CDR3 length equals 14 residues. V was shortened by 6 bases and J by 8 bases, with 16 bases between the two germline ends.

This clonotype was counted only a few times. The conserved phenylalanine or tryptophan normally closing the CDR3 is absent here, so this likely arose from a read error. Written as DNA, the CDR3 is TGTGCCAGCAGCCAAGACAGGGAAGAGACCCAGTACCTC. The encoded protein is CASSQDREETQYL. This sequence joins TRBV2 and TRBJ2-5; 7 positions match TRBD1. Germline CDR1 reads SNHLY; CDR2 reads FYNNEI. V dropped 6 bases and J dropped 3; count of bases not matched to a gene: 4. This CDR3 region has 13 residues.

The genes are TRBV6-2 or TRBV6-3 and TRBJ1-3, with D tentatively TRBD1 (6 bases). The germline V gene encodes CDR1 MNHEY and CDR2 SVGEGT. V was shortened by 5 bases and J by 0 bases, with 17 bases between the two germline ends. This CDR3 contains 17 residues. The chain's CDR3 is CASSPRNTGFSGNTIYF. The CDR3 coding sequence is TGTGCCAGCAGTCCGCGAAATACAGGGTTCTCTGGAAACACCATATATTTT.

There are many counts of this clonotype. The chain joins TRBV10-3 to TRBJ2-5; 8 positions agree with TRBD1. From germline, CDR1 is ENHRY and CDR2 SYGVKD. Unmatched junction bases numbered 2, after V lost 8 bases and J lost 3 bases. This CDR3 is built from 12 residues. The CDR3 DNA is TGTGCCATCGCGGACAGGGAAGAGACCCAGTACTTC. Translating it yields CAIADREETQYF.

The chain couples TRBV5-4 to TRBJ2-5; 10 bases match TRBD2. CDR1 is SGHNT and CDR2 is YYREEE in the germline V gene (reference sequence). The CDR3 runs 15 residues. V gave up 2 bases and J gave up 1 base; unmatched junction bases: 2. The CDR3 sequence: CASSFRTSGQETQYF. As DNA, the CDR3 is TGTGCCAGCAGCTTTAGGACTAGCGGCCAAGAGACCCAGTACTTC.

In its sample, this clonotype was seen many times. CDR3 bases: TGTGCCTCCCGGCCAGCGGGAGGGCCCCACGAGCAGTACTTC. Amino acid sequence: CASRPAGGPHEQYF. The chain joins TRBV10-3 to TRBJ2-7; TRBD2 agrees at 10 bases. J was trimmed by 5 bases and V by 11 bases; bases with no gene match: 12. CDR3 size: 14 residues. Germline CDR1 is ENHRY and CDR2 is SYGVKD.

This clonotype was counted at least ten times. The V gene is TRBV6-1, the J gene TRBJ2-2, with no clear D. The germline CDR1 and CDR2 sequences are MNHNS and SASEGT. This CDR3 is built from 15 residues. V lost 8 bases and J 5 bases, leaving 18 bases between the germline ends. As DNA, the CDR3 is TGTGCCAGCTCCTCCCCACAGCTAGGAACCGGGGAGCTGTTTTTT. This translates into CASSSPQLGTGELFF.

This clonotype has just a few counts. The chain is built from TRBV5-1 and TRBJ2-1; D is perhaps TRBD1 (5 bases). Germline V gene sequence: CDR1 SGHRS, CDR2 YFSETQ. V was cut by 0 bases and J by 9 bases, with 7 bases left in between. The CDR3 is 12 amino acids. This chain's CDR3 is CASSLEGAEQFF. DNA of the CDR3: TGCGCCAGCAGCTTGGAAGGGGCTGAGCAGTTCTTC.

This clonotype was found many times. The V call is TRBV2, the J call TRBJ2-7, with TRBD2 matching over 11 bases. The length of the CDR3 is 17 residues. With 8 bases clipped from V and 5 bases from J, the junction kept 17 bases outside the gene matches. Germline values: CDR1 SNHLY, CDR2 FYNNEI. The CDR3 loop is CASPEWETSGDGDEQYF. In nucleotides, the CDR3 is TGTGCCAGCCCAGAGTGGGAGACTAGCGGGGATGGGGACGAGCAGTACTTC.

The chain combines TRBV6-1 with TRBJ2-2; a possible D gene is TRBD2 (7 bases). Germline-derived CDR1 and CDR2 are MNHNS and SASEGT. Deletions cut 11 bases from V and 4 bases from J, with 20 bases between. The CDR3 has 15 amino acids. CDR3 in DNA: TGTGCCGGCGGGGTTGGGGGGGCAAGCACCGGGGAGCTGTTTTTT. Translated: CAGGVGGASTGELFF.

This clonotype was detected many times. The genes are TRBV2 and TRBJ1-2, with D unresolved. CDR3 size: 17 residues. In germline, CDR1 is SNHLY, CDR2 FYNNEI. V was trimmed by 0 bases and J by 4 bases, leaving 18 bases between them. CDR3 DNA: TGTGCCAGCAGTGAAGCGCTTCCGTTGCCGAACGGCTATGGCTACACCTTC. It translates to CASSEALPLPNGYGYTF.

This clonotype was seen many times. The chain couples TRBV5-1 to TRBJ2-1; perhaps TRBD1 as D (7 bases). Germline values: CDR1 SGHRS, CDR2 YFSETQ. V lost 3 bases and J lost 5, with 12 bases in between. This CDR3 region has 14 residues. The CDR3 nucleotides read TGCGCCAGCAGCTCGGGGGACAGAAACAATGAGCAGTTCTTC. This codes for CASSSGDRNNEQFF. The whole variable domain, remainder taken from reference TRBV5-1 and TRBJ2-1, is KAGVTQTPRYLIKTRGQQVTLSCSPISGHRSVSWYQQTPGQGLQFLFEYFSETQRNKGNFPGRFSGRQFSNSRSEMNVSTLELGDSALYLCASSSGDRNNEQFFGPGTRLTVL.

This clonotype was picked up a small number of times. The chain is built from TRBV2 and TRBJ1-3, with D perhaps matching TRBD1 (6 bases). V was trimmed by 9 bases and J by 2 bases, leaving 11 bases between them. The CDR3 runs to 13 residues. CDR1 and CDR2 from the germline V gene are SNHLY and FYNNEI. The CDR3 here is CASSQGAGNTIYF. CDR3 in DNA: TGTGCCAGTTCACAGGGTGCTGGAAACACCATATATTTT.

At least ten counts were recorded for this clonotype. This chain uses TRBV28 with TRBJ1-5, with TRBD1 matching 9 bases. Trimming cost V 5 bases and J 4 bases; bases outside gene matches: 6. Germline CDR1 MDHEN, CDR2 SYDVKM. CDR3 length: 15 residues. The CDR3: CASSPYGTGNQPQHF. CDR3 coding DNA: TGTGCCAGCAGTCCCTACGGGACAGGGAATCAGCCCCAGCATTTT.

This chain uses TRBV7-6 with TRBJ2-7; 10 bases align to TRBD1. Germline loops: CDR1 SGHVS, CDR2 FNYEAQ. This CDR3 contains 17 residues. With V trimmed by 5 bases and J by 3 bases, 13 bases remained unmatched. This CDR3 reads CASSLDLTGTGVYEQYF. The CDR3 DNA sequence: TGTGCCAGCAGCCTAGATCTCACCGGGACAGGGGTCTACGAGCAGTACTTC.

The DNA for the CDR3 is TGTGCCAGCAGCCCCACGGCGGGCGCGGGATCCCACGAGCAGTACTTC. Amino acid sequence: CASSPTAGAGSHEQYF. This chain links TRBV7-2 with TRBJ2-7; a possible D gene is TRBD2 (6 bases). The V end lost 5 bases, the J end lost 5 bases, and 22 bases lay between the germline ends. Germline CDR1 is SGHTA and CDR2 is FQGNSA. The CDR3 consists of 16 residues.